This TCR beta chain was found in a study of OX40 agonist ivuxolimab in advanced cancers. This CDR3 has 16 amino acids. Germline V lookup: CDR1 SGHVS, CDR2 FQNEAQ. Trimming took off 4 bases at V and 2 bases at J, with 15 bases between the two ends. TCRdb keeps only in-frame clones here, not all; method: immunoSEQ multiplex PCR. The table records about 52,000 clones, roughly 94% of them present only once. The cohort excluded patients with autoimmune disease history or systemic immunosuppression. The chain has TRBV7-8 and TRBJ1-5; D perhaps matches TRBD1 (6 bases). Sample: CD4+ or CD8+ T cells sorted from blood, taken in a trial of the OX40 agonist ivuxolimab. This sequence originates from an adult with an advanced solid tumor such as melanoma, head and neck, liver or kidney cancer. This CDR3 reads CASSSRDTGRNQPQHF. The CDR3 DNA is TGTGCCAGCAGCTCCAGGGACACCGGGCGCAATCAGCCCCAGCATTTT.